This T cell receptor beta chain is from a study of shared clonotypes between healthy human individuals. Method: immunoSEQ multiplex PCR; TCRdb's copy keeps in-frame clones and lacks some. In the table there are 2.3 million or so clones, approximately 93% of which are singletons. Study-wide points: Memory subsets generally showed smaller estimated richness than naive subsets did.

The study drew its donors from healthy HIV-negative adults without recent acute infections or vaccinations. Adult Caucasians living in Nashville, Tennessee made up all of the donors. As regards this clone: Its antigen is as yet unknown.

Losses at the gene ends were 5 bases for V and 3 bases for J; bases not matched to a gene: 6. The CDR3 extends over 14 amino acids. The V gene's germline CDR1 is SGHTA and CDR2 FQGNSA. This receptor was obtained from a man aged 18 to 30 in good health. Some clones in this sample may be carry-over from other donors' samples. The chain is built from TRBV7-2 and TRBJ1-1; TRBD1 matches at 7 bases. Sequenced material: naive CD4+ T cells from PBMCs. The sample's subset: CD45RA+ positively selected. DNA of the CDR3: TGTGCCAGCAGCACCCGGACAGGAGACACTGAAGCTTTCTTT. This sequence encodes CASSTRTGDTEAFF.